The 21 T cell receptor beta chains below all came from one sample that was sequenced in a study of molecular identifiers for immune sequencing clone quantification. Via MiXCR, TCRdb re-called the PCR reads, giving one row per CDR3 protein. Of about 500,000 distinct CDR3 sequences in the sample, around 25% were seen once. Sequences were obtained from naive CD8+ T cells from blood, with Jurkat cell RNA spiked in. Subset described: FACS-sorted CD8+CD4-CCR7+CD45RA+ naive T cells. These receptors were obtained from a human donor in good health. Some libraries in this study had Jurkat cell RNA spiked in.

Concerning this clonotype: A much larger clone sits a single nucleotide away, making a read error possible. This rearrangement joins TRBV7-3 to TRBJ2-1; 8 positions agree with TRBD2. The CDR3 is 15 residues long. Germline V gene data show CDR1 as SGHTA and CDR2 as FQGTGA. The V gene end was trimmed by 2 bases and the J gene end by 12 bases; junction bases not matched to a gene: 12. The chain's CDR3 is CASSLVSGSEYGQFF. For the CDR3, the DNA is TGTGCCAGCAGCTTAGTCAGCGGGAGTGAATATGGGCAGTTCTTC.

Comments on this clonotype: The junction departs from the called germline gene at one end, perhaps through a read error. The chain combines TRBV2 with TRBJ2-3, with a possible D match to TRBD2 (5 bases). CDR1 is SNHLY, CDR2 FYNNEI, per germline. The CDR3 length is 16 residues. The CDR3: CASTRTVLSSIDTQYF. The CDR3, as DNA: TGTGCCAGCACCAGGACTGTATTGTCTAGCATAGATACGCAGTATTTT.

As to this clonotype: A read error may explain this, as a much larger clone is one base away. This chain joins TRBV28 and TRBJ2-7, with TRBD1 as a possible D gene (6 bases). The CDR3 is 13 residues long. In germline, CDR1 is MDHEN, CDR2 SYDVKM. DNA of the CDR3: TGTGCCGGCAGTCCACCCTCCGGGACATTCCAGTACTTC. Its translation: CAGSPPSGTFQYF.

This chain links TRBV12-3 or TRBV12-4 with TRBJ1-2; the D gene is possibly TRBD1 (6 bases). This CDR3 is built from 12 residues. Deletions cut 5 bases from V and 4 bases from J, with 8 bases between. In DNA, the CDR3 is TGTGCCAGCAGTCCAGGGGTCTATGGCTACACCTTC. It yields the protein CASSPGVYGYTF.

This chain links TRBV24-1 with TRBJ2-1; D uncertain. Germline CDR1 and CDR2: KGHDR and SFDVKD. This CDR3 region has 13 residues. V dropped 0 bases and J dropped 6 bases, with 5 bases sitting between them. CDR3: CATSDLGANEQFF. In DNA form, the CDR3 reads TGTGCCACCAGTGATTTGGGAGCCAATGAGCAGTTCTTC.

At least ten counts were recorded for this clonotype. This chain's CDR3 is CASSIGSLDQPQHF. The CDR3 DNA reads as TGTGCCAGTAGTATTGGGTCCTTAGATCAGCCCCAGCATTTT. The chain joins TRBV19 to TRBJ1-5; the D is unclear. V shed 3 bases and J shed 5 bases, with 11 bases lying between them. This CDR3 spans 14 amino acids. Germline loops: CDR1 LNHDA, CDR2 SQIVND (reference sequence).

This clonotype was counted at least ten times. V gene TRBV27 combines with J gene TRBJ1-5; D unclear. This CDR3 is built from 14 residues. V was clipped by 2 bases and J by 4 bases, with 9 bases between them. Germline values: CDR1 MNHEY, CDR2 SMNVEV (reference sequence). The CDR3 loop is CASSLGVPNQPQHF. DNA for the CDR3: TGTGCCAGCAGTTTAGGCGTTCCTAATCAGCCCCAGCATTTT.

This clonotype was counted a few times. V is TRBV6-2 or TRBV6-3 and J is TRBJ2-1; 9 bases fit TRBD1. Per the germline V gene, CDR1 is MNHEY and CDR2 is SVGEGT. V dropped 6 bases and J dropped 4; count of bases not matched to a gene: 1. This CDR3 is built from 13 residues. Here the CDR3 DNA reads TGTGCCAGCAGGACAGGGGGGTACAATGAGCAGTTCTTC. Its protein is CASRTGGYNEQFF.

Only a few counts were recorded for this clonotype. As DNA, the CDR3 is TGTGCCAGTAGTATAGGGCGGGGGGGCCCCGGGGAGCTGTTTTTT. Translated, it gives CASSIGRGGPGELFF. V is TRBV19 and J is TRBJ2-2; 9 nucleotides match TRBD2. Germline V CDR1 and CDR2: LNHDA, SQIVND (reference sequence). The length of the CDR3 is 15 residues. Trimming cost V 1 base and J 6 bases; bases outside gene matches: 3.

The J gene is TRBJ2-2, the V gene TRBV4-3; 14 bases align to TRBD2. V dropped 0 bases and J dropped 7; count of bases not matched to a gene: 13. The germline gives CDR1 LGHNA, CDR2 YSLEER. The CDR3 runs 20 residues. The CDR3 sequence: CASSQDLGLAGGWSDGELFF. Written as DNA, the CDR3 is TGCGCCAGCAGCCAAGATCTAGGACTAGCGGGAGGTTGGAGTGACGGGGAGCTGTTTTTT.

This clonotype has a count of ten or more. This chain joins TRBV6-2 or TRBV6-3 and TRBJ1-1; D possibly corresponds to TRBD1 (5 bases). Germline V CDR1 and CDR2: MNHEY, SVGEGT. Deletions cut 6 bases from V and 2 bases from J, with 13 bases between. This CDR3 is built from 14 residues. CDR3 sequence reads: CASSRDGKNTEAFF. The CDR3 nucleotides read TGTGCCAGCAGCCGGGACGGAAAAAACACTGAAGCTTTCTTT.

The chain links TRBV19 to TRBJ2-1; D call uncertain. V was cut by 2 bases and J by 4 bases, with 6 bases left in between. Germline V gene data show CDR1 as LNHDA and CDR2 as SQIVND (reference sequence). The CDR3 is 13 amino acids. CDR3 sequence (DNA): TGTGCCAGTAGTATACCCGAGTACAATGAGCAGTTCTTC. The encoded protein is CASSIPEYNEQFF.

This chain links TRBV19 with TRBJ2-2; D is unclear. The CDR3 extends over 14 amino acids. The V and J ends lost 3 bases and 4 bases respectively, with 9 bases between them. Germline assignment: CDR1 LNHDA and CDR2 SQIVND (reference sequence). The CDR3 DNA is TGTGCCAGTAGTATGACCTCCGGCACCGGGGAGCTGTTTTTT. Protein: CASSMTSGTGELFF.

The V and J genes are TRBV5-5 and TRBJ2-7, with a tentative D call TRBD1 (6 bases). Trimming cost V 2 bases and J 3 bases, with 18 bases left between them. Germline V gene lookup returns CDR1 SGHKS and CDR2 YYEKEE (reference sequence). The CDR3 contains 16 residues. CDR3 bases: TGTGCCAGCAGCTTTGAGATTCGGGACACACTCTACGAGCAGTACTTC. Its protein is CASSFEIRDTLYEQYF. Looking up the rest from reference TRBV5-5 and TRBJ2-7 gives the full variable domain: DAGVTQSPTHLIKTRGQQVTLRCSPISGHKSVSWYQQVLGQGPQFIFQYYEKEERGRGNFPDRFSARQFPNYSSELNVNALLLGDSALYLCASSFEIRDTLYEQYFGPGTRLTVT.

This clonotype was picked up many times. This chain links TRBV13 with TRBJ2-1, with 13 positions matching TRBD2. This CDR3 spans 15 amino acids. Germline trimming cut 5 bases from V and 7 bases from J; bases unmatched to any gene: 5. The germline V gene has CDR1 PRHDT and CDR2 FYEKMQ (reference sequence). The CDR3 here is CASSRTSGRGNEQFF. CDR3 coding DNA: TGTGCCAGCAGCCGGACTAGCGGGAGAGGAAATGAGCAGTTCTTC. Filled out from reference TRBV13 and TRBJ2-1, the complete variable domain reads AAGVIQSPRHLIKEKRETATLKCYPIPRHDTVYWYQQGPGQDPQFLISFYEKMQSDKGSIPDRFSAQQFSDYHSELNMSSLELGDSALYFCASSRTSGRGNEQFFGPGTRLTVL.

This clonotype was counted at least ten times. This sequence joins TRBV28 and TRBJ2-7; 8 positions match TRBD1. The CDR3 runs to 13 residues. The V gene end was trimmed by 6 bases and the J gene end by 7 bases; junction bases not matched to a gene: 8. The germline V gene has CDR1 MDHEN and CDR2 SYDVKM. The CDR3 DNA reads as TGTGCCAGCAGCGATGGACAGGGCTTGGAGCAGTACTTC. Its protein product is CASSDGQGLEQYF.

The chain uses TRBV4-3 and TRBJ1-1; D remains ambiguous. The V gene's germline CDR1 is LGHNA and CDR2 YSLEER. CDR3 size: 16 residues. With 0 bases removed from V and 1 base from J, the gap between germline ends came to 12 bases. DNA for the CDR3: TGCGCCAGCAGCCAAGATCGCGCCAGCCAGAACACTGAAGCTTTCTTT. Protein sequence: CASSQDRASQNTEAFF.

The genes are TRBV19 and TRBJ2-7; 7 bases align to TRBD1. The CDR3 is 14 amino acids. Germline-derived CDR1 and CDR2 are LNHDA and SQIVND (reference sequence). Losses at the gene ends were 5 bases for V and 3 bases for J; bases not matched to a gene: 7. This CDR3 reads CASSAWDSNYEQYF. CDR3 in DNA: TGTGCCAGTAGTGCCTGGGACAGCAACTACGAGCAGTACTTC. Combining the CDR3 with reference TRBV19 and TRBJ2-7 gives the whole variable domain DGGITQSPKYLFRKEGQNVTLSCEQNLNHDAMYWYRQDPGQGLRLIYYSQIVNDFQKGDIAEGYSVSREKKESFPLTVTSAQKNPTAFYLCASSAWDSNYEQYFGPGTRLTVT.

At least ten counts were recorded for this clonotype. The J gene is TRBJ2-3, the V gene TRBV7-3; a possible D gene is TRBD2 (5 bases). CDR1 is SGHTA and CDR2 is FQGTGA in the germline V gene. The V end lost 5 bases, the J end lost 2 bases, and 11 bases lay between the germline ends. CDR3 length: 14 residues. The CDR3 region has the DNA TGTGCCAGCAGCCCCCGGGAACTCACAGATACGCAGTATTTT. Translating it yields CASSPRELTDTQYF.

J is TRBJ1-6 and V is TRBV19, with a weak D call TRBD1 (5 bases). This CDR3 region has 15 residues. V was pared by 5 bases and J by 7 bases, with 15 bases between. In germline, CDR1 is LNHDA, CDR2 SQIVND (reference sequence). The CDR3 region is CASSLDIGKNSPLHF. DNA of the CDR3: TGTGCCAGTAGTTTGGACATCGGTAAAAATTCACCCCTCCACTTT.

This clonotype was picked up many times. V is TRBV13 and J is TRBJ2-7; 7 bases agree with TRBD2. There are 15 residues in the CDR3. The ends lost 5 bases at V and 4 bases at J; junction bases unmatched: 11. The germline CDR1 and CDR2 sequences are PRHDT and FYEKMQ (reference sequence). CDR3 residues: CASSAPTAGVYEQYF. In nucleotides, the CDR3 is TGTGCCAGCAGCGCCCCAACTGCGGGAGTTTACGAGCAGTACTTC.